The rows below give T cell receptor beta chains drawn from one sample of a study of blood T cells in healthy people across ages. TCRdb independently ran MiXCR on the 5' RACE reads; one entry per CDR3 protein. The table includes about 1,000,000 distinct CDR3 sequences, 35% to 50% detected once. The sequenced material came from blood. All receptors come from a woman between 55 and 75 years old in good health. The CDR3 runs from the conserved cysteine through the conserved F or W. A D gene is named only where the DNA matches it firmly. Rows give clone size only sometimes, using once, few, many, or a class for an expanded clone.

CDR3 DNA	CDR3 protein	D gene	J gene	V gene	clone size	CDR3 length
TGCGCCAGCAGCTTGATAGCTAGCGGGAATAACATTCAGTACTTC	CASSLIASGNNIQYF	TRBD2	TRBJ2-4	TRBV5-1	few	15
TGTGCCAGCAGGCACGGGGGTGTCGGCAAAAACATTCAGTACTTC	CASRHGGVGKNIQYF	NA	TRBJ2-4	TRBV7-3	many	15
TGTGCCAGCAGCCCCCGGGCAGCTTACAATGAGCAGTACTTC	CASSPRAAYNEQYF	NA	TRBJ2-5	TRBV11-1	NA	14
TGCAGTGCTAGTCCACGGGACTGGACCTACGAGCAGTACTTC	CSASPRDWTYEQYF	NA	TRBJ2-7	TRBV20-1	NA	14
TGTGCCAGCAGCCAAGCTGGATGGGGGGCCTACAATGAGCAGTTCTTC	CASSQAGWGAYNEQFF	NA	TRBJ2-1	TRBV14	once	16
TGTGCCACCAGTGATCCCCAGGCAGATACGCAGTATTTT	CATSDPQADTQYF	NA	TRBJ2-3	TRBV24-1	NA	13
TGCGCCAGCAGTGAGCGGGCCTATCGGCGCCCCACAGATACGCAGTATTTT	CASSERAYRRPTDTQYF	NA	TRBJ2-3	TRBV10-2	few	17
TGTGCTAGTGGTCTGGACCGGGACAGGGGCGAAAAACTGTTTTTT	CASGLDRDRGEKLFF	TRBD1	TRBJ1-4	TRBV12-5	NA	15
TGTGCCAGCGTGGGCGCTGGAGATACGCAGTATTTT	CASVGAGDTQYF	NA	TRBJ2-3	TRBV6-6	few	12
TGCGCCAGCAGCGAAGGGGCGGGAGTCCGATACGAGCAGTACTTC	CASSEGAGVRYEQYF	TRBD2	TRBJ2-7	TRBV4-1	few	15
TGCAGTGCCACGGGGGGGCCCCAAGAGACCCAGTACTTC	CSATGGPQETQYF	TRBD2	TRBJ2-5	TRBV20-1	NA	13
TGTGCCAGCACCTTACCGGGACAAAGGTCGGTTCAGTTCTTC	CASTLPGQRSVQFF	NA	TRBJ2-1	TRBV6-5	NA	14
TGCAGTGCTTCAGGACAGGGCCAAGAGACCCAGTACTTC	CSASGQGQETQYF	TRBD1	TRBJ2-5	TRBV20-1	many	13
TGTGCCAGCAGTCCCAGACGACTAGCGGGAGATTTTCCCTACGAGCAGTACTTC	CASSPRRLAGDFPYEQYF	TRBD2	TRBJ2-7	TRBV27	NA	18
TGCGCCAGCAGCTTCTCCGGGCCCTTGATGGAGCAGTACTTC	CASSFSGPLMEQYF	NA	TRBJ2-7	TRBV5-1	few	14
TGTGCCAGCAGCGACCCGGCACAGGGTGGGTTTTCCTACGAGCAGTACTTC	CASSDPAQGGFSYEQYF	NA	TRBJ2-7	TRBV9	NA	17
TGCGCCAGCAGCGTGGATCTGGGAGCCTACGAGCAGTACTTC	CASSVDLGAYEQYF	NA	TRBJ2-7	TRBV5-1	NA	14
TGTGCCAGCAGTCTGAGACAGGCCCTCTCCTACGAGCAGTACTTC	CASSLRQALSYEQYF	NA	TRBJ2-7	TRBV28	NA	15
TGTGCCAGCAGTCCCTCCGGGGGGGGGGAGCTGTTTTTT	CASSPSGGGELFF	TRBD2	TRBJ2-2	TRBV28	NA	13
TGTGCCAGCAGTTTGAGGACCAGAGAAGAGACCCAGTACTTC	CASSLRTREETQYF	NA	TRBJ2-5	TRBV28	few	14
TGTGCCAGCAGCCCAGCCGGGACAACGTATGGCTACACCTTC	CASSPAGTTYGYTF	NA	TRBJ1-2	TRBV7-9	NA	14
TGTGCCAGCAGTTACTTTCAGGGCTCCTACGAGCAGTACTTC	CASSYFQGSYEQYF	NA	TRBJ2-7	TRBV6-5	few	14
TGTGCCAGCGGACAGGGGGCTATCGATGAGCAGTTCTTC	CASGQGAIDEQFF	TRBD1	TRBJ2-1	TRBV10-3	NA	13
TGCAGTGCTAGAGGTCACAGGGAGACCCAGTACTTC	CSARGHRETQYF	NA	TRBJ2-5	TRBV20-1	NA	12
TGTGCTAGCGGTGAGGGTAGGGGCAATCAGCCCCAGCATTTT	CASGEGRGNQPQHF	NA	TRBJ1-5	TRBV12-5	NA	14
TGTGCCACCAGACCACCGACAGGGGGGGCAGATACGCAGTATTTT	CATRPPTGGADTQYF	TRBD1	TRBJ2-3	TRBV10-3	few	15
TGCAGCGTTGAAGATCTTCCAGGGAGCATTCAGTACTTC	CSVEDLPGSIQYF	NA	TRBJ2-4	TRBV29-1	NA	13
TGCAGTGCTAGAGCCCTTGGAGGAGCGGGAGGATCAGATACGCAGTATTTT	CSARALGGAGGSDTQYF	TRBD2	TRBJ2-3	TRBV20-1	few	17
TGTGCCAGCAGCTTGGCCTGGCAGGGCAATGAGCAGTTCTTC	CASSLAWQGNEQFF	NA	TRBJ2-1	TRBV5-8	NA	14
TGCGCCAGCAGCTTGGAGCCGGGAGGGGACGAGCAGTACTTC	CASSLEPGGDEQYF	TRBD2	TRBJ2-7	TRBV5-1	NA	14
TGCAGTGCTAGCCCTTTTGGAGGCACAGATACGCAGTATTTT	CSASPFGGTDTQYF	NA	TRBJ2-3	TRBV20-1	NA	14
TGTGCCAGCAGACTAGCGGGGTACAGATACGCGTATTTT	CASRLAGYRYAYF	TRBD2	TRBJ2-3	TRBV7-2	NA	13
TGTGCCAGCGGAGACAGGGGGGAGGACATTCAGTACTTC	CASGDRGEDIQYF	TRBD1	TRBJ2-4	TRBV2	few	13
TGTGCCAGCAGCCAAGGACTATACGATGAGCAGTACTTC	CASSQGLYDEQYF	NA	TRBJ2-5	TRBV4-2	few	13
TGTGCCAGTCTTCAACCAACAGTAGCCAAAAACATTCTGTACTTC	CASLQPTVAKNILYF	NA	TRBJ2-4	TRBV6-2/TRBV6-3	NA	15
TGTGCCACCCTGGACTGGGGGGATACGCAGTATTTT	CATLDWGDTQYF	NA	TRBJ2-3	TRBV10-3	few	12
TGTGCCAGCAGCCTCAGCGGGAGAACGGACAATGAGCAGTTCTTC	CASSLSGRTDNEQFF	TRBD2	TRBJ2-1	TRBV11-2	NA	15